Presented here are 29 T cell receptor beta chains from one specimen sequenced in a study of beta chain features in type 1 diabetes. Study-wide points: People with Type 1 diabetes carried modestly yet significantly shorter TCRB CDR3s in all four CD4+ subsets.

Isolated RNA was reverse transcribed in full, so expressed TCRB transcripts were sequenced. Profiled with immunoSEQ multiplex PCR; TCRdb holds only in-frame clones, not every one. Here the sample spans more than 250,000 clones, around 21% being singletons. These receptors' antigens are unknown. Specimen: naive CD4+ T cells from blood. These receptors were collected from a woman aged 40 to 50 with type 1 diabetes.

In this sample, this clone turned up a few times. The chain combines TRBV27 with TRBJ2-5; D is ambiguous. CDR3 length equals 13 residues. Germline V gene data show CDR1 as MNHEY and CDR2 as SMNVEV (reference sequence). V was clipped by 3 bases and J by 0 bases, with 5 bases between them. The CDR3 region has the DNA TGTGCCAGCAGTTTGTCGTACCAAGAGACCCAGTACTTC. This codes for CASSLSYQETQYF.

V gene TRBV28 combines with J gene TRBJ2-2; tentatively, D is TRBD1 (6 bases). The CDR3 covers 16 residues. The germline V and J ends were trimmed by 5 bases and 7 bases, with 20 bases remaining between them. Germline V lookup: CDR1 MDHEN, CDR2 SYDVKM. Written as DNA, the CDR3 is TGTGCCAGCAGTACCAACAGGGAAGGGCCTATCGGGGAGCTGTTTTTT. It codes for CASSTNREGPIGELFF.

This clone appeared a few times. The chain couples TRBV13 to TRBJ1-6; a possible D gene is TRBD1 (6 bases). CDR3 length: 17 amino acids. V was cut by 0 bases and J by 8 bases, with 17 bases left in between. CDR1 is PRHDT and CDR2 is FYEKMQ in the germline V gene (reference sequence). CDR3 amino acids: CASSLGLRGTTYSPLHF. CDR3 in DNA: TGTGCCAGCAGCTTAGGCCTGCGAGGGACAACCTATTCACCCCTCCACTTT.

This clone has more than one count but fewer than ten. V is TRBV7-9 and J is TRBJ1-2; no reliable D call. CDR1 and CDR2 (germline): SEHNR, FQNEAQ (reference sequence). The CDR3 covers 12 residues. Trimming left V 1 base short and J 8 bases short, with 8 bases between. The CDR3 region is CASSLEEGGYTF. The CDR3 coding sequence is TGTGCCAGCAGCTTAGAGGAGGGAGGCTACACCTTC.

This chain uses TRBV29-1 with TRBJ2-5; 9 nucleotides agree with TRBD1. CDR1 SQVTM and CDR2 ANQGSEA come from the germline V gene. V was clipped by 4 bases and J by 5 bases; unmatched bases: 8. The CDR3 totals 14 residues. The CDR3 nucleotides are TGCAGCGTTGCGGGGGACAGGGAGGCTGAGACCCAGTACTTC. It specifies CSVAGDREAETQYF.

This clone was observed a handful of times. The V call is TRBV14, the J call TRBJ2-5, with unresolved D. The CDR3 is 11 residues long. Germline V gives CDR1 SGHDN, CDR2 FVKESK. Trimming took 6 bases from V and 2 from J, leaving 4 bases between them. In DNA, the CDR3 is TGTGCCAGCAGTATTCAAGAGACCCAGTACTTC. This sequence encodes CASSIQETQYF.

The chain combines TRBV15 with TRBJ1-1; D gene uncertain. Germline V gives CDR1 LNHNV, CDR2 YYDKDF (reference sequence). The CDR3 is made up of 11 amino acids. Trimming shortened V by 1 base and J by 5 bases, and 2 bases separated the two germline ends. The CDR3 DNA reads as TGTGCCACCAGCAGAGTAACTGAAGCTTTCTTT. Residues: CATSRVTEAFF. Based on the CDR3 plus reference TRBV15 and TRBJ1-1, the full variable domain is DAMVIQNPRYQVTQFGKPVTLSCSQTLNHNVMYWYQQKSSQAPKLLFHYYDKDFNNEADTPDNFQSRRPNTSFCFLDIRSPGLGDTAMYLCATSRVTEAFFGQGTRLTVV.

This chain links TRBV7-9 with TRBJ2-3; D remains unclear. V was trimmed by 2 bases and J by 8 bases, leaving 14 bases between them. Germline V gene sequence: CDR1 SEHNR, CDR2 FQNEAQ (reference sequence). The CDR3 length is 14 residues. The CDR3 region is CASSLSLLVGTQYF. The DNA for the CDR3 is TGTGCCAGCAGCTTATCCCTCTTAGTTGGTACGCAGTATTTT.

The chain has TRBV19 and TRBJ1-1; D may be TRBD1 (5 bases). Looked up from germline, CDR1 is LNHDA and CDR2 is SQIVND (reference sequence). The V and J ends lost 8 bases and 11 bases respectively, with 21 bases between them. This CDR3 has 13 amino acids. CDR3 DNA sequence: TGTGCCAGTCATACGTCGACAGCCCGCAAGGCTTTCTTT. This sequence encodes CASHTSTARKAFF. Based on the CDR3 plus reference TRBV19 and TRBJ1-1, the full variable domain is DGGITQSPKYLFRKEGQNVTLSCEQNLNHDAMYWYRQDPGQGLRLIYYSQIVNDFQKGDIAEGYSVSREKKESFPLTVTSAQKNPTAFYLCASHTSTARKAFFGQGTRLTVV.

V gene TRBV5-1 combines with J gene TRBJ2-1, with 7 bases aligning to TRBD2. This CDR3 spans 15 amino acids. The J segment lost 5 bases and the V segment lost 3 bases, leaving 8 bases of the junction unmatched. The germline gives CDR1 SGHRS, CDR2 YFSETQ. The chain's CDR3 is CASSSSGIGDNEQFF. In DNA, the CDR3 is TGCGCCAGCAGCTCGAGCGGGATCGGGGACAATGAGCAGTTCTTC.

The genes are TRBV29-1 and TRBJ2-7, with D perhaps matching TRBD1 (6 bases). The CDR3 sequence is 12 residues long. Germline lookup yields CDR1 SQVTM and CDR2 ANQGSEA. V lost 4 bases to trimming and J lost 6 bases, with 13 bases between them. CDR3: CSVVPGVGEQYF. The CDR3 DNA reads as TGCAGCGTTGTGCCAGGGGTGGGCGAGCAGTACTTC.

This clone was recorded a few times. The chain links TRBV5-6 to TRBJ1-4, with 7 bases fitting TRBD1. Losses at the gene ends were 5 bases for V and 6 bases for J; bases not matched to a gene: 7. The CDR3 has 14 amino acids. Germline V gene sequence: CDR1 SGHDT, CDR2 YYEEEE. The CDR3 loop reads CASSRRGPDEKLFF. For the CDR3, the DNA is TGTGCCAGCAGTCGGAGGGGGCCGGATGAAAAACTGTTTTTT.

This chain connects TRBV4-3 to TRBJ1-2, with 7 nucleotides matching TRBD1. The V gene end was trimmed by 1 base and the J gene end by 5 bases; junction bases not matched to a gene: 7. The CDR3 has 15 amino acids. Germline CDR1 and CDR2: LGHNA and YSLEER. The CDR3 loop is CASSQVGQELYGYTF. The CDR3 DNA reads TGCGCCAGCAGCCAAGTTGGACAGGAACTATATGGCTACACCTTC.

The rearrangement uses TRBV5-6 and TRBJ2-2; D may be TRBD1 (7 bases). The CDR3 is 16 residues long. Trimming removed 3 bases at V and 4 bases at J, with 16 bases between. Germline V CDR1 and CDR2: SGHDT, YYEEEE. The CDR3 bases are TGTGCCAGCAGCTCAAGGGCAGGGGGGACCACCGGGGAGCTGTTTTTT. Amino acids: CASSSRAGGTTGELFF.

V gene TRBV27 combines with J gene TRBJ1-6, with 8 bases aligning to TRBD1. This CDR3 is built from 15 residues. Trimming removed 5 bases from V and 2 bases from J; junction bases left unmatched: 2. Germline CDR1 and CDR2: MNHEY and SMNVEV (reference sequence). CDR3 residues: CASSAGQAYNSPLHF. CDR3 nucleotides: TGTGCCAGCAGTGCGGGACAGGCCTATAATTCACCCCTCCACTTT.

V and J are TRBV4-3 and TRBJ2-7, with D possibly TRBD2 on 5 matching bases. Trimming left V 3 bases short and J 0 bases short, with 18 bases between. There are 17 residues in the CDR3. Germline loops: CDR1 LGHNA, CDR2 YSLEER. CDR3 nucleotide sequence: TGCGCCAGCAGCCAGGCCCCTACCTCGGACTTCTCCTACGAGCAGTACTTC. Protein product: CASSQAPTSDFSYEQYF.

This clone has only a few counts. J is TRBJ2-7 and V is TRBV9; D is perhaps TRBD1 (5 bases). The V end lost 4 bases, the J end lost 1 base, and 15 bases lay between the germline ends. CDR1 SGDLS and CDR2 YYNGEE come from the germline V gene. The CDR3 runs to 15 residues. The CDR3 spells CASSSQAGISYEQYF. CDR3 DNA sequence: TGTGCCAGCAGCTCTCAGGCAGGGATTTCCTACGAGCAGTACTTC.

The rearrangement uses TRBV28 and TRBJ1-5; TRBD1 is a possible D gene (5 bases). V lost 2 bases and J lost 2, with 7 bases in between. The CDR3 has 14 residues. Germline CDR1 is MDHEN and CDR2 is SYDVKM. CDR3 sequence (DNA): TGTGCCAGCAGTTTACCGACAGGCAATCAGCCCCAGCATTTT. Its translation is CASSLPTGNQPQHF.

V is TRBV5-8 and J is TRBJ2-5; possibly TRBD1 for D (5 bases). The CDR3 runs to 13 residues. Germline CDR1 SGHTS, CDR2 YDEGEE. V shed 0 bases and J shed 8 bases, with 11 bases lying between them. This chain's CDR3 is CASSLEGARTQYF. CDR3 DNA sequence: TGTGCCAGCAGCTTGGAAGGGGCACGAACCCAGTACTTC.

The chain recombines TRBV4-1 with TRBJ2-5; D is possibly TRBD2 (6 bases). CDR1 and CDR2 from the germline V gene are MGHRA and YSYEKL. The length of the CDR3 is 15 residues. V gave up 0 bases and J gave up 9 bases, with 17 bases separating them. CDR3: CASSQDHRGSGAQYF. DNA of the CDR3: TGCGCCAGCAGCCAAGATCACCGGGGATCGGGGGCCCAGTACTTC.

The rearrangement uses TRBV4-3 and TRBJ2-6, with TRBD1 matching over 11 bases. V was clipped by 0 bases and J by 4 bases; unmatched bases: 8. Germline V gene sequence: CDR1 LGHNA, CDR2 YSLEER. The CDR3 consists of 19 residues. The CDR3 DNA follows: TGCGCCAGCAGCCAAGAGGCAGGACAGGGGGCGCCAGGGGCCAACGTCCTGACTTTC. Encoded protein: CASSQEAGQGAPGANVLTF.

V gene TRBV9 combines with J gene TRBJ2-1; TRBD2 agrees at 9 bases. Germline V gene sequence: CDR1 SGDLS, CDR2 YYNGEE. This CDR3 is 16 amino acids long. V dropped 0 bases and J dropped 7; count of bases not matched to a gene: 8. This CDR3 is CASSVVGGGGLNEQFF. The CDR3 DNA follows: TGTGCCAGCAGCGTAGTCGGCGGGGGGGGGTTAAATGAGCAGTTCTTC.

This clone was detected only a few times. The J gene is TRBJ2-5, the V gene TRBV30; a weak D match, TRBD2 (6 bases). This CDR3 is 13 amino acids long. V lost 5 bases and J 5 bases, leaving 15 bases between the germline ends. Germline values: CDR1 GTSNPN, CDR2 SVGIG (reference sequence). This CDR3 is CAWGRLGWETQYF. In DNA, the CDR3 is TGTGCCTGGGGTAGACTAGGCTGGGAGACCCAGTACTTC.

The chain employs TRBV10-3 and TRBJ2-1; possible D gene TRBD2, 5 bases. The CDR3 has 15 residues. Germline loops: CDR1 ENHRY, CDR2 SYGVKD. Trimming pared 4 bases from V and 3 bases from J, leaving 13 bases between. Here the CDR3 DNA reads TGTGCCATCAGTGCGGACGGGAACTTCTACAATGAGCAGTTCTTC. Encoded protein: CAISADGNFYNEQFF.

The gene calls are TRBV7-9 and TRBJ2-3; 9 nucleotides line up with TRBD2. Losses at the gene ends were 3 bases for V and 1 base for J; bases not matched to a gene: 5. Germline V gives CDR1 SEHNR, CDR2 FQNEAQ (reference sequence). The CDR3 covers 16 residues. The CDR3 DNA sequence: TGTGCCAGCAGCTTCGGACTAGCGCTAGGCACAGATACGCAGTATTTT. Its translation is CASSFGLALGTDTQYF.

The chain combines TRBV7-9 with TRBJ2-1, with 7 bases identical to TRBD1. CDR3 length: 15 amino acids. Per germline, CDR1 SEHNR and CDR2 FQNEAQ (reference sequence). Unmatched junction bases numbered 10, after V lost 8 bases and J lost 3 bases. CDR3: CASEPRRGSYNEQFF. CDR3 nucleotide sequence: TGTGCCAGCGAACCCCGCAGGGGGAGCTACAATGAGCAGTTCTTC.

This clone was recorded a few times. This CDR3 is CASSSRPGQENIQYF. The CDR3 DNA is TGTGCCAGCAGCTCGCGCCCGGGACAGGAAAACATTCAGTACTTC. The V call is TRBV7-6, the J call TRBJ2-4; 8 bases map to TRBD1. With V trimmed by 4 bases and J by 5 bases, 7 bases remained unmatched. The V gene's germline CDR1 is SGHVS and CDR2 FNYEAQ. The CDR3 contains 15 residues.

V and J are TRBV7-9 and TRBJ1-2; tentative D call: TRBD1 (6 bases). CDR3 length equals 13 residues. Germline CDR1 reads SEHNR; CDR2 reads FQNEAQ (reference sequence). V gave up 5 bases and J gave up 7 bases, with 14 bases separating them. The CDR3 sequence is CASSEQGWLGYTF. CDR3 bases: TGTGCCAGCAGCGAACAGGGCTGGCTTGGCTACACCTTC.

This chain links TRBV6-5 with TRBJ1-1, with 7 bases that match TRBD1. CDR3 length equals 15 residues. Germline lookup yields CDR1 MNHEY and CDR2 SVGAGI. J was trimmed by 3 bases and V by 1 base; bases with no gene match: 5. The CDR3 sequence: CASSYWGRGDTEAFF. The CDR3 nucleotides read TGTGCCAGCAGTTACTGGGGCAGGGGGGACACTGAAGCTTTCTTT.